The T cell receptor beta chain under discussion was sequenced for a study of T cells after yellow fever vaccination (dated by TCRdb to about 2019). In terms of the full investigation: Libraries from fractions with low cell numbers were prepared with the SMART-Seq v4 Ultra Low Input RNA kit. To track T-cell clones before and after primary and booster YFV17D yellow fever vaccination, bulk TCR alpha and beta repertoires were sequenced longitudinally. Two healthy male donors made up the cohort, one aged 18 to 29 years and the other aged 30 to 39 years. Blood was drawn at multiple timepoints before and after primary and secondary immunization, with bulk PBMC replicates and cell subsets isolated. General conclusions and limits of the study: A small fraction of clonotypes showed up in both the CD4 and CD8 compartments, probably as a result of convergent recombination. Because the study included only two donors, the extent to which the findings can be generalized is limited. Most clones expanded after primary vaccination were re-detected after the booster (almost 98% of CD4 and 80% to 90% of CD8), suggesting broad memory maintenance. Compared with the primary T-cell response, the secondary T-cell response was weaker but faster, peaking on day 5 rather than day 15. Computational filtering was needed because FACS-sorted repertoires could contain abundant contaminating clonotypes from the bulk population.

This clonotype was recorded a few times. What antigen it recognizes has not been identified. Base qualities are not at hand, and no much larger clone is one base apart. Sample treatment or condition, as interpreted from the label and publication: live attenuated yellow fever vaccine strain. At each blood-draw timepoint, two biological replicates of bulk PBMCs were obtained. A standard Ficoll-Paque protocol was used to isolate PBMCs from peripheral blood. TriZol was used to extract RNA from bulk PBMCs, from CD4 and CD8 fractions, and from dextramer-positive and dextramer-negative fractions. TCR cDNA was made using 5'RACE template switching, a step that added a universal primer site and unique molecular identifiers. Priming of cDNA synthesis was performed from both the TCR alpha and TCR beta constant segments. Libraries were amplified in two PCR steps, with sample barcodes and sequencing adapters added in the second step. Libraries were sequenced on Illumina HiSeq 2500 (2x100 bp) or NovaSeq (2x150 bp). The published analysis was carried out like this. Demultiplexing of reads and collapsing into UMI consensus sequences were performed with MIGEC, and V(D)J alignment was carried out with MiXCR. Vaccine-responding clonotypes were identified with edgeR using replicate PBMC samples, with FDR below 0.01 and a log2 fold change above 5 up to day 15 being required. Each bulk clonotype was labeled CD4 or CD8 based on which sequenced repertoire, CD4 or CD8, contained the clonotype at higher abundance. Through fastp at Q25 and MiXCR, TCRdb rebuilt clones from the public reads, retaining in-frame beta chains. Every CDR3 protein is listed once, alongside the most common genes and DNA of its rows. For this entry, the V and J calls and clone size follow TCRdb and not the study's own pipeline. In all, the sample holds a few hundred thousand distinct CDR3 sequences, and around 16% of those were seen once. 15% to 20% of the sample rests with the top ten.

Material: PBMCs, obtained 5 days after the first yellow fever vaccination. The receptor was derived from a man between 18 and 29 years old who received the YFV17D yellow fever vaccine.

The nucleotide sequence reads as follows: TGCAGTGCTTCACCTGGGGGGGCTTTTCCGTACAATGAGCAGTTCTTC. This encodes CSASPGGAFPYNEQFF. Recombination connected TRBV20-1 to TRBJ2-1, and perhaps TRBD2 as D gene, on 7 matching bases. CDR1 DFQATT and CDR2 SNEGSKA were looked up in the germline V gene (reference sequence). The CDR3 sequence holds 16 residues, the cysteine and phenylalanine included. The kept DNA is CDR3 alone, 48 bases in frame from the first base. Trimming at the junction amounts to 5 bases on V and 4 bases on J, and the germline ends lie 21 bases apart.